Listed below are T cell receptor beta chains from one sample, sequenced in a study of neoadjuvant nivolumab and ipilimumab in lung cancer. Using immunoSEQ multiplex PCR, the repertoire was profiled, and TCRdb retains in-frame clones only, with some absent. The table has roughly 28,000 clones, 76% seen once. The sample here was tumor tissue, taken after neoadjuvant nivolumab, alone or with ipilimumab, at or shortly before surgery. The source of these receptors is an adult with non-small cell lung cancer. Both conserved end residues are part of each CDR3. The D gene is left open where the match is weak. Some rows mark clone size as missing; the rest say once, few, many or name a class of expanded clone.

CDR3aa: CASGILQGYSNSPLHF; CDR3nt: TGTGCCAGCGGTATCCTACAGGGTTATTCCAACTCACCCCTCCACTTT; j_gene: TRBJ1-6; abundance: .; v_gene: TRBV19; d_gene: .
CDR3aa: CASSLAAGNTEAFF; CDR3nt: TGTGCCAGCAGCTTGGCGGCAGGGAACACTGAAGCTTTCTTT; j_gene: TRBJ1-1; abundance: .; v_gene: TRBV5-5; d_gene: .
CDR3aa: CASSLGSGGTNSPLHF; CDR3nt: TGTGCCAGCTCTCTCGGATCAGGGGGGACGAATTCACCCCTCCACTTT; j_gene: TRBJ1-6; abundance: .; v_gene: TRBV18; d_gene: TRBD1
CDR3aa: CASRGGSYEQYF; CDR3nt: TGTGCCAGCCGAGGGGGATCCTACGAGCAGTACTTC; j_gene: TRBJ2-7; abundance: once; v_gene: TRBV6-6; d_gene: .
CDR3aa: CASGHLSTDTQYF; CDR3nt: TGTGCCAGTGGACACCTAAGCACAGATACGCAGTATTTT; j_gene: TRBJ2-3; abundance: .; v_gene: TRBV19; d_gene: .
CDR3aa: CASSSHPWGANSPLHF; CDR3nt: TGTGCCAGCAGCTCTCACCCGTGGGGGGCTAATTCACCCCTCCACTTT; j_gene: TRBJ1-6; abundance: .; v_gene: TRBV16; d_gene: .
CDR3aa: CASSLGGRGTRQYF; CDR3nt: TGTGCCAGCAGCTTAGGGGGTCGGGGCACTCGGCAGTACTTC; j_gene: TRBJ2-7; abundance: .; v_gene: TRBV7-9; d_gene: .
CDR3aa: CASSSGISDPLHF; CDR3nt: TGTGCCAGCAGCTCCGGGATCTCCGACCCCCTCCACTTT; j_gene: TRBJ1-6; abundance: .; v_gene: TRBV7-2; d_gene: .
CDR3aa: CASREPPQETQYF; CDR3nt: TGTGCCAGCAGAGAGCCCCCACAAGAGACCCAGTACTTC; j_gene: TRBJ2-5; abundance: few; v_gene: TRBV5-4; d_gene: .
CDR3aa: CASRETGLGSPLHF; CDR3nt: TGTGCCAGCAGAGAGACAGGGCTTGGGTCACCCCTCCACTTT; j_gene: TRBJ1-6; abundance: .; v_gene: TRBV2; d_gene: TRBD1
CDR3aa: CAISVDSYEQFF; CDR3nt: TGTGCCATCAGTGTAGACAGTTATGAGCAGTTCTTC; j_gene: TRBJ2-1; abundance: .; v_gene: TRBV10-3; d_gene: .
CDR3aa: CASSPTSGSYEQYF; CDR3nt: TGTGCCAGCAGTCCGACTAGCGGTTCCTACGAGCAGTACTTC; j_gene: TRBJ2-7; abundance: few; v_gene: TRBV5-4; d_gene: TRBD2
CDR3aa: CASSPKTDTQYF; CDR3nt: TGTGCCAGCTCACCAAAAACAGATACGCAGTATTTT; j_gene: TRBJ2-3; abundance: once; v_gene: TRBV18; d_gene: .
CDR3aa: CASSATSSQETQYF; CDR3nt: TGTGCCAGCAGCGCGACTAGCAGCCAAGAGACCCAGTACTTC; j_gene: TRBJ2-5; abundance: .; v_gene: TRBV7-6; d_gene: TRBD2